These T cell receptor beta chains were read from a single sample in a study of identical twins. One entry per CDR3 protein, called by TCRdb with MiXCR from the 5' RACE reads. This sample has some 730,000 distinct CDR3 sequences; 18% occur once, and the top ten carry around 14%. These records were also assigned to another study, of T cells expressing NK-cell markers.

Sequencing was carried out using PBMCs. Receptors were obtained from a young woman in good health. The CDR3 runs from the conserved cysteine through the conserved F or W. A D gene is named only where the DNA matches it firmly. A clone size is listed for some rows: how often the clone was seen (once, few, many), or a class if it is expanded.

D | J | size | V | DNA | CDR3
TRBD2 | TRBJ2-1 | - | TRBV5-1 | TGCGCCAGCAGGTGGACTAGCGGGAGTGACACTGAGCAGTTCTTC | CASRWTSGSDTEQFF
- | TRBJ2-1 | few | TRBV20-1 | TGCAGTGCTGTAGACACAAACTACAATGAGCAGTTCTTC | CSAVDTNYNEQFF
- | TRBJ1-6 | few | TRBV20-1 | TGCAGTGCTAGTGGAAATGAACCGCGGGGCCTCCACTTT | CSASGNEPRGLHF
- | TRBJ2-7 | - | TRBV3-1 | TGTGCCAGCAGCCAAGAGGGGGGCGCCTACGAGCAGTACTTC | CASSQEGGAYEQYF
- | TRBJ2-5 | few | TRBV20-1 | TGCAGTGCCTTTGGCCCCGTACGGGAGACCCAGTACTTC | CSAFGPVRETQYF
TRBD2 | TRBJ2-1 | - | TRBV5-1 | TGCGCCAGCAGCTTTTGGGCGGGAGATAAAGATGAGCAGTTCTTC | CASSFWAGDKDEQFF
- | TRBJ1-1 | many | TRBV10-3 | TGTGCCATCAGTGCGACCGGGGCCGAGATCGGCACTGAAGCTTTCTTT | CAISATGAEIGTEAFF
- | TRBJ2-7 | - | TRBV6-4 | TGTGCCAGCAGTGTCCGAGGGGGTCACGAGCAGTACTTC | CASSVRGGHEQYF
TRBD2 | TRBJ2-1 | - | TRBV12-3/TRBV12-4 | TGTGCCAGCATCAAAGGGGCTAGCGGGATCAATGAGCAGTTCTTC | CASIKGASGINEQFF
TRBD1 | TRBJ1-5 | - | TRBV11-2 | TGTGCCAGCAGCCTCCACAGGGGAGGGATAACACATAGCAATCAGCCCCAGCATTTT | CASSLHRGGITHSNQPQHF
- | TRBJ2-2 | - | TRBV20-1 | TGCAGTGCTAGAGGTTCCCTAAACACCGGGGAGCTGTTTTTT | CSARGSLNTGELFF
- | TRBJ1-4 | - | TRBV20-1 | TGCAGTGCTAGAGATCTCCGGGGAAGACTGTTTTTT | CSARDLRGRLFF
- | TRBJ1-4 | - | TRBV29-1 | TGCAGCGTTGCTCAAAGGGGGAATGAAAAACTGTTTTTT | CSVAQRGNEKLFF
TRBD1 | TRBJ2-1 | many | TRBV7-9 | TGTGCCAGCAGCTTAGCGGCAGGGGGTAATGAGCAGTTCTTC | CASSLAAGGNEQFF
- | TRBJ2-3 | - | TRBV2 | TGTGCCAGCAGTGATTTTCTTTTAGCAGATACGCAGTATTTT | CASSDFLLADTQYF
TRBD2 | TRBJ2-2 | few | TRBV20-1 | TGCAGCGCCCGACTAGCGGGAGAAGCCGGGGAGCTGTTTTTT | CSARLAGEAGELFF
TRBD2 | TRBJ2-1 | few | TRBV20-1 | TGCAGTGCTCTCCATATGGGCGGGAGGCCGGGGAATGAGCAGTTCTTC | CSALHMGGRPGNEQFF
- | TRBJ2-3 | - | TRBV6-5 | TGTGCCACCCAGGCCACAGATACGCAGTATTTT | CATQATDTQYF
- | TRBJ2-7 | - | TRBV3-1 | TGTGCCAGCAGCCAACTCCCTCAGGGGTACGAGCAGTACTTC | CASSQLPQGYEQYF
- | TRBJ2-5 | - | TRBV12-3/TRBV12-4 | TGTGCCAGCAGTTTCGGACGGATCCAAGAGACCCAGTACTTC | CASSFGRIQETQYF
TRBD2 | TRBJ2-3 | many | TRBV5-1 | TGCGCAAGCGCGCGGGGGGGCGCGGAAGATACGCAGTATTTT | CASARGGAEDTQYF
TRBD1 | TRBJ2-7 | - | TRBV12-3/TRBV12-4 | TGTGCCAGCAGTCAAGGACAGGGGACTCAGGAGGAGCAGTACTTC | CASSQGQGTQEEQYF
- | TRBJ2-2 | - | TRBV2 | TGTGCCACCCAAAAGGACTCGAACACCGGGGAGCTGTTTTTT | CATQKDSNTGELFF
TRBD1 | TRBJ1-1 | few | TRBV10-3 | TGTGCCATCAACAGGGGTAGCACTGAAGCTTTCTTT | CAINRGSTEAFF
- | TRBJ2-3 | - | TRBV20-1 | TGCAGTGCTAGAGAAACAGCCTCCCGGAACACAGATACGCAGTATTTT | CSARETASRNTDTQYF
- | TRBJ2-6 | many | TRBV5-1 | TGCGCCAGCAGCTTGGTTGGTCGTGGGGCCAACGTCCTGACTTTC | CASSLVGRGANVLTF
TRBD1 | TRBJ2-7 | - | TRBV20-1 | TGCAGTGCTCGGGACAGGCTTCCGGACGAGCAGTACTTC | CSARDRLPDEQYF
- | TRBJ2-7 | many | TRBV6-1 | TGTGCCAGCAGCCGACAGGCCCTGGAAATTTACGAGCAGTACTTC | CASSRQALEIYEQYF
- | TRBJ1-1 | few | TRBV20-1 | TGCAGTGCTAGGTTCCGCCAGCCTGAAGCTTTCTTT | CSARFRQPEAFF
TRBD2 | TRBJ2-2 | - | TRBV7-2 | TGTGCCAGCACCCTAGGGACTAGCGCCGGGGAGCTGTTTTTT | CASTLGTSAGELFF
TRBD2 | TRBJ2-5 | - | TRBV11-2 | TGTGCCAGCAGCCCAGGACTAGCGGGGGGGGGTCAAGAGACCCAGTACTTC | CASSPGLAGGGQETQYF